This T cell receptor beta chain was sequenced for a study of T cell responses to AZD1222 COVID-19 vaccine. Study results and limitations: It should be noted that donors were predominantly white British and more often female, and clonal diversity was possibly underestimated. No day 14 peak samples; only post-peak repertoires were characterized. At baseline, seropositivity was found in only a handful of AZD1222 recipients.

Remarks on this clone: Its specificity is unknown.

Germline V lookup: CDR1 DFQATT, CDR2 SNEGSKA (reference sequence). Trimming removed 1 base at V and 9 bases at J, with 7 bases between. The CDR3 is 11 residues long. Assay used: immunoSEQ multiplex PCR; TCRdb lists only in-frame clones, some missing. Among approximately 120,000 clones listed, around 92% were seen once. This chain joins TRBV20-1 and TRBJ2-1; D is unresolved. The starting material was peripheral blood, obtained on day 0 of AZD1222 vaccination. The TCR sequence derives from an adult in good health. CDR3 sequence reads: CSARGGSEQFF. CDR3 coding DNA: TGCAGTGCTAGAGGCGGTAGTGAGCAGTTCTTC.